Below are 16 T cell receptor beta chains sequenced from a single sample in a study of neurological immune-mediated disorders. MiXCR, applied by TCRdb to the 5' RACE reads, yields one record per CDR3 protein. The sample lists roughly 32,000 distinct CDR3 sequences, 5.5% to 7% occurring once. The sample consisted of CD4+ T cells from blood. The receptors stem from a woman aged 50 to 65 in good health.

This clonotype was counted at least ten times. In nucleotides, the CDR3 is TGTGCCAGCAGCTTAATCGGACAGGGGGCAGGTGCAGGGAACACTGAAGCTTTCTTT. It is translated as CASSLIGQGAGAGNTEAFF. The genes are TRBV7-2 and TRBJ1-1; 11 positions agree with TRBD1. Germline CDR1 reads SGHTA; CDR2 reads FQGNSA. V was pared by 2 bases and J by 1 base, with 12 bases of the junction left unmatched. The CDR3 is made up of 19 amino acids.

This clonotype was counted many times. The chain carries TRBV28 and TRBJ2-2; TRBD1 matches at 8 bases. The CDR3 spans 15 residues. Per germline, CDR1 MDHEN and CDR2 SYDVKM. V lost 3 bases, J lost 6 bases, and 6 bases stayed unmatched. CDR3 sequence: CASSFALQGAGELFF. In DNA form, the CDR3 reads TGTGCCAGCAGTTTCGCATTACAGGGGGCCGGGGAGCTGTTTTTT.

Ten or more counts support this clonotype. The V call is TRBV4-2, the J call TRBJ2-7; possibly TRBD2 for D (6 bases). In germline, CDR1 is LGHNA, CDR2 YNFKEQ. Trimming removed 0 bases at V and 4 bases at J, with 10 bases between. CDR3 size: 14 residues. The CDR3 coding sequence is TGTGCCAGCAGCCAAGACGGCCGGGAGTACGAGCAGTACTTC. It encodes CASSQDGREYEQYF.

At least ten counts were recorded for this clonotype. The chain is built from TRBV5-1 and TRBJ2-7; the D gene is possibly TRBD1 (5 bases). V lost 0 bases and J lost 0, with 13 bases in between. This CDR3 spans 16 amino acids. Germline lookup yields CDR1 SGHRS and CDR2 YFSETQ. CDR3 coding DNA: TGCGCCAGCAGCTTGGGTGGGGCAACCAGCTCCTACGAGCAGTACTTC. It codes for CASSLGGATSSYEQYF.

In this sample, this clonotype turned up many times. J is TRBJ2-3 and V is TRBV28, with 9 bases that match TRBD2. Trimming at V came to 6 bases and at J to 2 bases, leaving 12 bases not matched to a gene. CDR1 and CDR2 (germline): MDHEN, SYDVKM. The CDR3 contains 17 residues. The chain's CDR3 is CASSPRWSSGITDTQYF. The CDR3 DNA sequence: TGTGCCAGCAGCCCTCGTTGGTCTAGCGGGATCACAGATACGCAGTATTTT.

In its sample, this clonotype was seen many times. This chain's CDR3 is CASKQGGLNTEAFF. Written as DNA, the CDR3 is TGTGCCAGCAAACAGGGTGGGTTGAACACTGAAGCTTTCTTT. V usage is TRBV11-2 and J usage is TRBJ1-1; D may be TRBD1 (6 bases). CDR3 length equals 14 residues. Germline V gene lookup returns CDR1 SGHAT and CDR2 FQNNGV. Trimming pared 7 bases from V and 0 bases from J, leaving 12 bases between.

Relative to its sample, this clonotype is medium-sized (0.01 to 0.1%). This chain joins TRBV5-1 and TRBJ1-3, with unresolved D. Per germline, CDR1 SGHRS and CDR2 YFSETQ. The CDR3 contains 16 residues. The V end was cut by 4 bases, the J end by 1 base, with 15 bases between. The CDR3 bases are TGCGCCAGCAGCCAAGACCACGGCGTGTCTGGAAACACCATATATTTT. This sequence encodes CASSQDHGVSGNTIYF.

This clonotype occurred many times. The V and J genes are TRBV20-1 and TRBJ2-7; either TRBD1 or TRBD2 may supply D (5 bases each). The CDR3 runs 16 residues. Germline V gene data show CDR1 as DFQATT and CDR2 as SNEGSKA (reference sequence). Trimming pared 5 bases from V and 0 bases from J, leaving 20 bases between. CDR3 nucleotides: TGCAGTGCTGACGACATTGAACGAGGGACCTCCTACGAGCAGTACTTC. Amino acids: CSADDIERGTSYEQYF.

As regards this clonotype: A single base separates this from a much larger clone, so it may be a read error. The chain has TRBV7-6 and TRBJ1-1, with no clear D. CDR3 size: 13 residues. Germline CDR1 reads SGHVS; CDR2 reads FNYEAQ. CDR3 coding DNA: TGTGCCAGAAGCTTAGATAGAGCAGGTGAAGCTTTCTTT. Translation gives CARSLDRAGEAFF. The full variable domain, in which reference TRBV7-6 and TRBJ1-1 provide the parts outside the CDR3, is GAGVSQSPRYKVTKRGQDVALRCDPISGHVSLYWYRQALGQGPEFLTYFNYEAQQDKSGLPNDRFSAERPEGSISTLTIQRTEQRDSAMYRCARSLDRAGEAFFGQGTRLTVV.

This clonotype was counted ten times or more. V gene TRBV19 combines with J gene TRBJ2-1; D is uncertain. Trimming left V 1 base short and J 8 bases short, with 15 bases between. Looked up from germline, CDR1 is LNHDA and CDR2 is SQIVND (reference sequence). The CDR3 covers 15 residues. CDR3 amino acids: CASSIAETIEHEQFF. DNA for the CDR3: TGTGCCAGTAGTATAGCTGAGACCATAGAGCATGAGCAGTTCTTC.

This clonotype was counted at least ten times. The genes are TRBV29-1 and TRBJ1-1, with D hard to call. Trimming took 3 bases from V and 2 from J, leaving 7 bases between them. The CDR3 contains 12 residues. Germline V gene lookup returns CDR1 SQVTM and CDR2 ANQGSEA. DNA for the CDR3: TGCAGCGTTGACGGTATTAACACTGAAGCTTTCTTT. As protein: CSVDGINTEAFF.

This clonotype has a count of ten or more. The chain uses TRBV14 and TRBJ2-1; D possibly corresponds to TRBD1 (5 bases). The ends were cut back, 4 bases at V and 0 bases at J, with 13 bases in the middle. Germline V gene data show CDR1 as SGHDN and CDR2 as FVKESK. This CDR3 has 16 residues. This CDR3 reads CASSRDRLHSYNEQFF. In nucleotides, the CDR3 is TGTGCCAGCAGCCGAGACAGACTTCACTCCTACAATGAGCAGTTCTTC.

This clonotype was detected ten times or more. The chain combines TRBV20-1 with TRBJ2-1; D possibly corresponds to TRBD2 (6 bases). V was shortened by 3 bases and J by 5 bases, with 14 bases between the two germline ends. CDR3 length: 14 residues. Germline loops: CDR1 DFQATT, CDR2 SNEGSKA (reference sequence). CDR3 amino acids: CSARNSPGDNEQFF. The CDR3 nucleotides are TGCAGTGCTAGGAACAGCCCGGGGGACAATGAGCAGTTCTTC.

This clonotype was observed at least ten times. The J gene is TRBJ2-1, the V gene TRBV20-1; TRBD2 might be the D (6 bases). The CDR3 totals 14 residues. Per the germline V gene, CDR1 is DFQATT and CDR2 is SNEGSKA (reference sequence). CDR3 coding DNA: TGCAGCGGGGCCGCCGGGGGCTCCTACAATGAGCAGTTCTTC. It translates to CSGAAGGSYNEQFF.

This clonotype came up a few times. V is TRBV19 and J is TRBJ1-5, with D hard to call. This CDR3 region has 15 residues. Germline CDR1 is LNHDA and CDR2 is SQIVND (reference sequence). Trimming pared 9 bases from V and 0 bases from J, leaving 15 bases between. This CDR3 is CASRVADYSNQPQHF. CDR3 coding DNA: TGTGCCAGCCGGGTGGCAGACTATAGCAATCAGCCCCAGCATTTT.

This sequence joins TRBV12-3 or TRBV12-4 and TRBJ2-7; 11 bases line up with TRBD2. J was trimmed by 3 bases and V by 5 bases; bases with no gene match: 3. The CDR3 consists of 14 residues. CDR3 sequence reads: CASSPLAGGYEQYF. The CDR3 DNA is TGTGCCAGCAGTCCCCTAGCGGGAGGCTACGAGCAGTACTTC.